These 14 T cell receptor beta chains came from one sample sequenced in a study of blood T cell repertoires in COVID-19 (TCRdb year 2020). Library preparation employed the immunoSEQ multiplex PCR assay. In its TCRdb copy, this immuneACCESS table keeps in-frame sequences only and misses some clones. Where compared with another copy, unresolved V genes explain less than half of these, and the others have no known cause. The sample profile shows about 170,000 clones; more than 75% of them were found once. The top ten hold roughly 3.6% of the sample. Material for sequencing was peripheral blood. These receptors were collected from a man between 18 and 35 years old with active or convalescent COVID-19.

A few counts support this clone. CDR3 sequence reads: CASSLRDIGNTIYF. CDR3 DNA: TGCGCCAGCAGTCTCCGGGACATCGGAAACACCATATATTTT. V and J are TRBV5-1 and TRBJ1-3; tentatively, D is TRBD1 (6 bases). V was clipped by 5 bases and J by 4 bases, with 13 bases between them. The CDR3 contains 14 residues. Germline-derived CDR1 and CDR2 are SGHRS and YFSETQ. Variable domain in full (rest from reference TRBV5-1 and TRBJ1-3): KAGVTQTPRYLIKTRGQQVTLSCSPISGHRSVSWYQQTPGQGLQFLFEYFSETQRNKGNFPGRFSGRQFSNSRSEMNVSTLELGDSALYLCASSLRDIGNTIYFGEGSWLTVV.

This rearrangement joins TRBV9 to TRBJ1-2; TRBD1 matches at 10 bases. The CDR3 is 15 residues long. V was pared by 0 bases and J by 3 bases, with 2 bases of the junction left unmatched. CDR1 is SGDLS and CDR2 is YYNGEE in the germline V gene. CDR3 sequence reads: CASSVGDRGDYGYTF. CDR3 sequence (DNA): TGTGCCAGCAGCGTAGGGGACAGGGGTGACTATGGCTACACCTTC.

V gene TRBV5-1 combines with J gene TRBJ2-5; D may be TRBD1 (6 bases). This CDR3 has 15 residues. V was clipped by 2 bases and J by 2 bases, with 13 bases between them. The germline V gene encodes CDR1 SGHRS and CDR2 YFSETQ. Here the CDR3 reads CASSFLETGQETQYF. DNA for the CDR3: TGCGCCAGCAGCTTCCTAGAGACAGGTCAAGAGACCCAGTACTTC.

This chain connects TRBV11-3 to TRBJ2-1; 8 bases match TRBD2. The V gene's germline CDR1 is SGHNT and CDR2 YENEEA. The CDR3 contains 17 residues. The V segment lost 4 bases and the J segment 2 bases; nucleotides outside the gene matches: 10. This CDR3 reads CASSYRGAGGPYNEQFF. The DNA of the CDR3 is TGTGCCAGCAGCTACCGGGGGGCGGGAGGCCCCTACAATGAGCAGTTCTTC.

CDR3 residues: CASSYFQDYGYTF. The DNA of the CDR3 is TGTGCCAGCAGTTACTTTCAGGATTATGGCTACACCTTC. This sequence joins TRBV6-2 or TRBV6-3 and TRBJ1-2; D is undetermined. CDR3 length: 13 amino acids. Germline CDR1 MNHEY, CDR2 SVGEGT. Trimming shortened V by 1 base and J by 5 bases, and 8 bases separated the two germline ends.

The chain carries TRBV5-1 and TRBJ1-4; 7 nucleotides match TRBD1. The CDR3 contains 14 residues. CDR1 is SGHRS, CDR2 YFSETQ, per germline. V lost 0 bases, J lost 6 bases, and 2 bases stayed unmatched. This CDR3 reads CASSLEGADEKLFF. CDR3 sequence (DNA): TGCGCCAGCAGCTTGGAGGGGGCAGATGAAAAACTGTTTTTT.

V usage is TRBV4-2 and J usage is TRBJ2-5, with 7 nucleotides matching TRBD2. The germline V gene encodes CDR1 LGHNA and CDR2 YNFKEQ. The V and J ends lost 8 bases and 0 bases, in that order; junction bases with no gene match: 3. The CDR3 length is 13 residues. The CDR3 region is CASAAGDQETQYF. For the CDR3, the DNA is TGTGCCAGCGCCGCGGGGGACCAAGAGACCCAGTACTTC.

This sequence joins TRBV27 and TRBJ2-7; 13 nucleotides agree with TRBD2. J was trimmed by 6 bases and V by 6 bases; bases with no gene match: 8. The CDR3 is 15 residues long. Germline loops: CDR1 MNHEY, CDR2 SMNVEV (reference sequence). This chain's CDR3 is CASSRTSGREFEQYF. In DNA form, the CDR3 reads TGTGCCAGCAGCCGGACTAGCGGGAGAGAGTTCGAGCAGTACTTC.

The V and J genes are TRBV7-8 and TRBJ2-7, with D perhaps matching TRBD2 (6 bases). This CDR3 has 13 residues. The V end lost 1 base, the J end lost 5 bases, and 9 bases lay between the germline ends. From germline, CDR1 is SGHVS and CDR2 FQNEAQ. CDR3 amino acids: CASSLGAGNEQYV. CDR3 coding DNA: TGTGCCAGCAGCTTAGGTGCGGGGAACGAGCAGTACGTC.

The CDR3 is CASSLLDSPLHF. CDR3 in DNA: TGTGCCAGCAGCTTACTTGATTCACCCCTCCACTTT. The V and J genes are TRBV13 and TRBJ1-6; no reliable D call. Germline V gene sequence: CDR1 PRHDT, CDR2 FYEKMQ (reference sequence). V was cut by 2 bases and J by 8 bases, with 4 bases left in between. This CDR3 has 12 amino acids.

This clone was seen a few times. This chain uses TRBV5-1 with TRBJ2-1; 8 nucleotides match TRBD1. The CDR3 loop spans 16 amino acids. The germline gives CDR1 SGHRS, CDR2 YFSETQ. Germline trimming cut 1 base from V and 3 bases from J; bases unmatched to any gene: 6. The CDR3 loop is CASSLQGADGYNEQFF. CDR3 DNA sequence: TGCGCCAGCAGCTTGCAGGGGGCAGACGGCTACAATGAGCAGTTCTTC.

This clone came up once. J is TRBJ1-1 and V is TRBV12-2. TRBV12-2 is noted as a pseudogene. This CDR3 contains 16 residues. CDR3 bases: TGTGCAAGTCGCTTAATTGCGAGCACCTCGAACACTGAAGCTTTCTTT. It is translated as CASRLIASTSNTEAFF.

The CDR3 nucleotides are TGTGCCAGCACCCGACAGGGGTATACTGAAGCTTTCTTT. This translates into CASTRQGYTEAFF. V gene TRBV28 combines with J gene TRBJ1-1; 8 bases are a match to TRBD1. The CDR3 is made up of 13 amino acids. The ends lost 7 bases at V and 5 bases at J; junction bases unmatched: 6. From germline, CDR1 is MDHEN and CDR2 SYDVKM.

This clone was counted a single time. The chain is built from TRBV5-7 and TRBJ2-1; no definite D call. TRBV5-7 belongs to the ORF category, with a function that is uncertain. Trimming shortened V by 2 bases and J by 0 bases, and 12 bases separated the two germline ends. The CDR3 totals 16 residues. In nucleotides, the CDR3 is TGTGCCAGCAGCTTCAATACACGGAGCTCCTACAATGAGCAGTTCTTC. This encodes CASSFNTRSSYNEQFF.